These 19 T cell receptor beta chains came from one sample sequenced in a study of T cell responses to AZD1222 COVID-19 vaccine. The repertoire was sequenced with immunoSEQ multiplex PCR; TCRdb's copy has only in-frame clones and lacks some. In the table there are around 120,000 clones, 92% of which are singletons. The sequences come from peripheral blood, collected on day 0 of AZD1222 vaccination. These receptor sequences come from an adult in good health.

V and J are TRBV19 and TRBJ1-1; D is undetermined. Trimming took 1 base from V and 0 from J, leaving 15 bases between them. Germline CDR1 reads LNHDA; CDR2 reads SQIVND (reference sequence). This CDR3 spans 17 amino acids. This CDR3 is CASSIGPDQPLNTEAFF. The DNA of the CDR3 is TGTGCCAGTAGTATAGGACCCGATCAACCCCTGAACACTGAAGCTTTCTTT.

This chain joins TRBV4-1 and TRBJ1-6, with TRBD1 matching 11 bases. Unmatched junction bases numbered 4, after V lost 0 bases and J lost 9 bases. The CDR3 contains 16 residues. Germline loops: CDR1 MGHRA, CDR2 YSYEKL. CDR3 residues: CASSQDSGTGGSPLHF. The CDR3 DNA follows: TGCGCCAGCAGCCAAGATTCCGGGACAGGGGGTTCACCCCTCCACTTT.

The chain is built from TRBV2 and TRBJ2-1; 14 bases line up with TRBD2. The CDR3 totals 16 residues. Trimming cost V 6 bases and J 0 bases; bases outside gene matches: 1. Per germline, CDR1 SNHLY and CDR2 FYNNEI. CDR3 nucleotide sequence: TGTGCCAGCAGAGGGACTAGCGGGAGCTCCTACAATGAGCAGTTCTTC. Translated, it gives CASRGTSGSSYNEQFF.

J is TRBJ1-5 and V is TRBV12-3 or TRBV12-4; 8 bases are shared with TRBD1. The CDR3 spans 13 residues. V lost 3 bases to trimming and J lost 5 bases; unmatched junction nucleotides: 0. CDR3 loop: CASSLTGDQPQHF. The CDR3 nucleotides are TGTGCCAGCAGTTTGACAGGGGATCAGCCCCAGCATTTT.

The chain has TRBV7-2 and TRBJ1-2; TRBD1 is a possible D gene (5 bases). Per germline, CDR1 SGHTA and CDR2 FQGNSA. The CDR3 loop spans 12 amino acids. Trimming left V 5 bases short and J 7 bases short, with 11 bases between. CDR3 nucleotides: TGTGCCAGCAGCCCTCAGGGCGGTGGCTACACCTTC. Protein product: CASSPQGGGYTF. The entire variable domain, with the rest obtained from reference TRBV7-2 and TRBJ1-2, is as follows: GAGVSQSPSNKVTEKGKDVELRCDPISGHTALYWYRQSLGQGLEFLIYFQGNSAPDKSGLPSDRFSAERTGGSVSTLTIQRTQQEDSAVYLCASSPQGGGYTFGSGTRLTVV.

The chain combines TRBV5-1 with TRBJ1-4, with D tentatively TRBD1 (5 bases). Germline assignment: CDR1 SGHRS and CDR2 YFSETQ. Trimming took 3 bases from V and 5 from J, leaving 11 bases between them. The CDR3 consists of 14 residues. The CDR3 here is CASSSGTGNEKLFF. The DNA for the CDR3 is TGCGCCAGCAGCTCCGGGACGGGAAATGAAAAACTGTTTTTT.

This clone was detected only a few times. This chain's CDR3 is CASSWGMNTEAFF. The CDR3 DNA is TGTGCCAGCAGTTGGGGGATGAACACTGAAGCTTTCTTT. The V and J genes are TRBV12-3 or TRBV12-4 and TRBJ1-1; a weak D match, TRBD1 (5 bases). The CDR3 extends over 13 amino acids. Trimming shortened V by 4 bases and J by 0 bases, and 6 bases separated the two germline ends.

The chain has TRBV12-3 or TRBV12-4 and TRBJ2-3, with D hard to call. The CDR3 spans 12 residues. Deletions cut 4 bases from V and 5 bases from J, with 7 bases between. Written as DNA, the CDR3 is TGTGCCAGCAGTTCGGCGGAAGATACGCAGTATTTT. Protein product: CASSSAEDTQYF.

This clone was observed once. The chain links TRBV7-9 to TRBJ2-5; D call uncertain. The CDR3 spans 11 residues. Per germline, CDR1 SEHNR and CDR2 FQNEAQ (reference sequence). V was trimmed by 3 bases and J by 5 bases, leaving 4 bases between them. CDR3 residues: CASSFGETQYF. CDR3 DNA: TGTGCCAGCAGCTTTGGTGAGACCCAGTACTTC.

This clone was picked up one time. The genes are TRBV28 and TRBJ2-3; 13 nucleotides agree with TRBD2. The germline CDR1 and CDR2 sequences are MDHEN and SYDVKM. The CDR3 is 16 residues long. Trimming removed 2 bases from V and 4 bases from J; junction bases left unmatched: 3. The CDR3 region is CASSLRTSGSADTQYF. In DNA form, the CDR3 reads TGTGCCAGCAGTTTACGGACTAGCGGGAGTGCAGATACGCAGTATTTT.

The rearrangement uses TRBV7-2 and TRBJ1-1; the D is unclear. The germline gives CDR1 SGHTA, CDR2 FQGNSA. CDR3 length equals 15 residues. Trimming stripped 6 bases from V and 4 bases from J, with 18 bases between. CDR3 coding DNA: TGTGCCAGCAGTTATCAAGGGATTGTCGGCACTGAAGCTTTCTTT. This codes for CASSYQGIVGTEAFF. The whole variable domain, remainder taken from reference TRBV7-2 and TRBJ1-1, is GAGVSQSPSNKVTEKGKDVELRCDPISGHTALYWYRQSLGQGLEFLIYFQGNSAPDKSGLPSDRFSAERTGGSVSTLTIQRTQQEDSAVYLCASSYQGIVGTEAFFGQGTRLTVV.

The rearrangement links TRBV9 to TRBJ2-7; tentatively, D is TRBD2 (7 bases). The V end was cut by 0 bases, the J end by 5 bases, with 18 bases between. Germline CDR1 is SGDLS and CDR2 is YYNGEE. This CDR3 is built from 16 residues. Written as DNA, the CDR3 is TGTGCCAGCAGCGTAGCCGCGGGGGCTAGCGTAGACGAGCAGTACTTC. It translates to CASSVAAGASVDEQYF. The full variable domain, with the rest looked up from reference TRBV9 and TRBJ2-7, is DSGVTQTPKHLITATGQRVTLRCSPRSGDLSVYWYQQSLDQGLQFLIQYYNGEERAKGNILERFSAQQFPDLHSELNLSSLELGDSALYFCASSVAAGASVDEQYFGPGTRLTVT.

This clone was observed a single time. The chain carries TRBV30 and TRBJ2-1; 8 bases align to TRBD2. V gave up 8 bases and J gave up 0 bases; unmatched junction bases: 12. The CDR3 is made up of 16 amino acids. Looked up from germline, CDR1 is GTSNPN and CDR2 is SVGIG (reference sequence). This chain's CDR3 is CAGAGTRRSSYNEQFF. As DNA, the CDR3 is TGTGCCGGAGCCGGGACTAGGCGCAGCTCCTACAATGAGCAGTTCTTC.

The chain recombines TRBV4-3 with TRBJ2-7; D perhaps matches TRBD2 (6 bases). Between the trimmed V and J ends, which lost 1 base and 0 bases, there was a span of 13 bases. The germline CDR1 and CDR2 sequences are LGHNA and YSLEER. The CDR3 loop spans 16 amino acids. CDR3 loop: CASSQAVRGSSYEQYF. CDR3 sequence (DNA): TGCGCCAGCAGCCAAGCGGTTCGGGGGAGCTCCTACGAGCAGTACTTC.

The chain has TRBV9 and TRBJ2-7; no clear D gene. The V end was cut by 0 bases, the J end by 2 bases, with 9 bases between. The CDR3 has 14 residues. Per germline, CDR1 SGDLS and CDR2 YYNGEE. The CDR3 loop reads CASSVDIGTYEQYF. The CDR3 region has the DNA TGTGCCAGCAGCGTAGATATTGGAACCTACGAGCAGTACTTC.

This chain connects TRBV21-1 to TRBJ2-2; the D call of TRBD1 is as the table states it, not checked on the DNA. TRBV21-1 is a listed pseudogene. The CDR3 totals 17 residues. The CDR3 DNA reads TGTGCCAGCAGCAAAGCATTACAGGGGAAGGAATCCGGGGAGCTGTTTTTT. Translation gives CASSKALQGKESGELFF.

This chain connects TRBV4-1 to TRBJ1-5; tentative D call: TRBD1 (6 bases). V was cut by 0 bases and J by 1 base, with 7 bases left in between. The CDR3 is made up of 15 amino acids. Looked up from germline, CDR1 is MGHRA and CDR2 is YSYEKL. DNA of the CDR3: TGCGCCAGCAGCCAAGATAGGGGGAGCAATCAGCCCCAGCATTTT. Encoded protein: CASSQDRGSNQPQHF.

The chain is built from TRBV7-9 and TRBJ2-7, with D tentatively TRBD2 (6 bases). CDR3 length: 15 amino acids. V gave up 5 bases and J gave up 4 bases, with 18 bases separating them. Germline V gene lookup returns CDR1 SEHNR and CDR2 FQNEAQ (reference sequence). CDR3 bases: TGTGCCAGCAGCGATTCGGGACCAGCGGGTTACGAGCAGTACTTC. This codes for CASSDSGPAGYEQYF.

The chain is built from TRBV3-1 (or the pseudogene TRBV3-2) and TRBJ1-6, with D tentatively TRBD1 (5 bases). The V gene lost 1 base and the J gene lost 7 bases, with 17 bases spanning the gap. In germline, CDR1 is LGHDT, CDR2 YNNKEL (reference sequence). This CDR3 has 17 amino acids. The CDR3 coding sequence is TGTGCCAGCAGCCAAGTGAGCGTGACAGCGAACAATTCACCCCTCCACTTT. It encodes CASSQVSVTANNSPLHF.